This T cell receptor (beta chain) originates from a study of shared clonotypes between healthy human individuals. Germline V gives CDR1 SNHLY, CDR2 FYNNEI. The junction had 8 bases not matched to a gene; V was cut back by 6 bases and J by 2 bases. The CDR3 covers 16 residues. Study results and caveats: The four-donor shared clonotypes exceeded non-shared clonotypes in generation probability, with non-shared ones scoring lower.

Only one count was recorded for this clone. Its antigen is unidentified. HIV-negative, healthy adults without recent acute infections or vaccinations were the donors. At deep level, the assay was performed. Per the study methods: ImmunoSEQ output held junction-only sequences without quality scores, so filtering differed. TCRdb's table, derived via immunoSEQ multiplex PCR, lists solely in-frame clones and lacks some. V and J calls and clone size are given by that table; D and trimming were obtained from the DNA. The table lists around 2.5 million clones, roughly 93% of them singletons. The rearrangement uses TRBV2 and TRBJ2-5, with TRBD2 identical over 11 bases. This receptor was obtained from a man younger than 35 in good health. Some clones in this sample may be carry-over from other donors' samples. Sequenced material: naive CD4+ T cells from PBMCs. Subset indicated: CD45RA+ positively selected. CDR3 DNA: TGTGCCAGCAGACTCCAACTAGCGGGAGCTCAAGAGACCCAGTACTTC. Its translation is CASRLQLAGAQETQYF.